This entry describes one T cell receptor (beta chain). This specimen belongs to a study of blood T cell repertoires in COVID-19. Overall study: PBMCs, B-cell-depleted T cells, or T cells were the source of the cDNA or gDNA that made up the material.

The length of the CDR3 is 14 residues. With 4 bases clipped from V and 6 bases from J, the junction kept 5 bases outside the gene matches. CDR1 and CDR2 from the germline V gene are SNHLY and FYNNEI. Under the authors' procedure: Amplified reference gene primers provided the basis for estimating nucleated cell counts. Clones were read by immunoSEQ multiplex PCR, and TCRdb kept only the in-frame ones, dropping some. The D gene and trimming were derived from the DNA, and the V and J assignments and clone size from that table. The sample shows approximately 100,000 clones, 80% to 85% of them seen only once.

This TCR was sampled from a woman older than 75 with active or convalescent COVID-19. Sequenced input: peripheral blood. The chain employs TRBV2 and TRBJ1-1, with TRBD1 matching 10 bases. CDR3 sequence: CASSARTGGAEAFF. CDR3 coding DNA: TGTGCCAGCAGTGCCAGGACAGGGGGAGCTGAAGCTTTCTTT. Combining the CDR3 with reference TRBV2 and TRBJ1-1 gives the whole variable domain EPEVTQTPSHQVTQMGQEVILRCVPISNHLYFYWYRQILGQKVEFLVSFYNNEISEKSEIFDDQFSVERPDGSNFTLKIRSTKLEDSAMYFCASSARTGGAEAFFGQGTRLTVV.